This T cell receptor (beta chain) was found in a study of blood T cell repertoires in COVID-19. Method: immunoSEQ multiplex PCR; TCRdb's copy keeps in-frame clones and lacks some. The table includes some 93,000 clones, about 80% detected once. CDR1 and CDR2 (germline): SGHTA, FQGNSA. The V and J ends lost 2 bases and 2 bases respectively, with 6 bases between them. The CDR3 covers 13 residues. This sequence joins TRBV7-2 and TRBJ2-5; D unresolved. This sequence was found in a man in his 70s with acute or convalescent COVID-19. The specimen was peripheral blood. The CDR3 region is CASSLSVQETQYF. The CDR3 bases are TGTGCCAGCAGCTTAAGCGTGCAAGAGACCCAGTACTTC.